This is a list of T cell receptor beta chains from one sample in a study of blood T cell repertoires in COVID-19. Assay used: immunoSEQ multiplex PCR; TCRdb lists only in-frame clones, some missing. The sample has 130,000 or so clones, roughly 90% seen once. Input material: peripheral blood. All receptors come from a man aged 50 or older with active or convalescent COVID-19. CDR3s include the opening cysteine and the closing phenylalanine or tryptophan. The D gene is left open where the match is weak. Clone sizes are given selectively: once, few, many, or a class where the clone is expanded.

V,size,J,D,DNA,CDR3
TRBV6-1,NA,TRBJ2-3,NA,TGTGCCAGCAGTGAAGGAGCGGGCCCGTATACGCAGTATTTT,CASSEGAGPYTQYF
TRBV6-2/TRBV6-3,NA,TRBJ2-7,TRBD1,TGTGCCAGCAGTTTGGGACAGTCCTACGAGCAGTACTTC,CASSLGQSYEQYF
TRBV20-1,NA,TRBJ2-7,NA,TGCAGTGCTAGTAGCACCATGGCCTACGAGCAGTACTTC,CSASSTMAYEQYF
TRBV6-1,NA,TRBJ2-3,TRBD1,TGTGCCAGCAGTGAAGCAGACAGGGGCATCGCAGATACGCAGTATTTT,CASSEADRGIADTQYF
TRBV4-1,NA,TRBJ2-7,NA,TGCGCCAGCAGCCAAGTAGAACCCCGAGGCGGGACCTACGAGCAGTACTTC,CASSQVEPRGGTYEQYF
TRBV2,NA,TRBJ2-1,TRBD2,TGTGCCAGCAGTGCACTAGCGGGATCCTACAATGAGCAGTTCTTC,CASSALAGSYNEQFF
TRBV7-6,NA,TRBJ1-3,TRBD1,TGTGCCAGCAGCCGGACAGGGGGCTCTGGAAACACCATATATTTT,CASSRTGGSGNTIYF
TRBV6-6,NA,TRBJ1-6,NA,TGTGCCAGCAGTTTAGTACAGGGTAATTCACCCCTCCACTTT,CASSLVQGNSPLHF
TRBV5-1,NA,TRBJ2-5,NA,TGCGCCAGCAGCTTGGGCGAGGAGACCCAGTACTTC,CASSLGEETQYF
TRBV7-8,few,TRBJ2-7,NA,TGTGCCAGCAGCTTTTTGAGCGAGCAGTACTTC,CASSFLSEQYF
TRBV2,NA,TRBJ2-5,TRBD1,TGTGCCAGCACTCGATTGGGGGCACCGGGACAGGGGAACCTTGAGACCCAGTACTTC,CASTRLGAPGQGNLETQYF
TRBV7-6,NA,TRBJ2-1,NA,TGTGCCAGCAGCTCCTGGAGCGTACCCTACAATGAGCAGTTCTTC,CASSSWSVPYNEQFF
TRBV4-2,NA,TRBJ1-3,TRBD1,TGTGCCAGCAGCCAACGGGACAGTTACTCTGGAAACACCATATATTTT,CASSQRDSYSGNTIYF
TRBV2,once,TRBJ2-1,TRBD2,TGTGCCAGCAGGCAGCTAGCGGGGGGGCCGGCGACGCAGTTCTTC,CASRQLAGGPATQFF
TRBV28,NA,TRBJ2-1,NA,TGTGCCAGCACTTCCTTCTCCTACAATGAGCAGTTCTTC,CASTSFSYNEQFF
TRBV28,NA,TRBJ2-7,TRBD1,TGTGCCAGCAGAACAGACAGGGACGAGCAGTACTTC,CASRTDRDEQYF
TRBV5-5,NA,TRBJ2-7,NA,TGTGCCAGCAGCCTGGGGCTCACCCCCTACGAGCAGTACTTC,CASSLGLTPYEQYF
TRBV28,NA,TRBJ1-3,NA,TGTGCCAGCAGTAGCTGGACAAGCCGCCTAAACACCATATATTTT,CASSSWTSRLNTIYF
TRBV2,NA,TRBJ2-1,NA,TGTGCCAGCAGTGAAGAGGGGTCCGAGCATGAGCAGTTCTTC,CASSEEGSEHEQFF
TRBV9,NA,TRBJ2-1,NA,TGTGCCAGCAGCGTAGATCCAGGCCAAGGTGAGCAGTTCTTC,CASSVDPGQGEQFF
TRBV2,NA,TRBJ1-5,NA,TGTGCCAGCAGGGGTGGGCCAAATCAGCCCCAGCATTTT,CASRGGPNQPQHF
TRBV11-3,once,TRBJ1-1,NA,TGTGCCAGCAGCAAGGGGGTCGGCGGCACTGAAGCTTTCTTT,CASSKGVGGTEAFF
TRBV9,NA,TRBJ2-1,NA,TGTGCCAGCAGCGACCCCCAGGGAATTAGCCTTGAGCAGTTCTTC,CASSDPQGISLEQFF
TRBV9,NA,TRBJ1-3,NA,TGTGCCAGCAGCGTTTTGGGGGACATAGCTGGAAACACCATATATTTT,CASSVLGDIAGNTIYF
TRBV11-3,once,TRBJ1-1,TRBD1,TGTGCCAGCAGCTCGACAGGGGAAGCTTTCTTT,CASSSTGEAFF
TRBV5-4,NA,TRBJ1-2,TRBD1,TGTGCCAGCAGCTTTAGAGGGGGCGCTGGTTATGGCTACACCTTC,CASSFRGGAGYGYTF
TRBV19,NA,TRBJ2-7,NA,TGTGCCAGTAGAAGGGTTGGTCCCGAGGGCGAGCAGTACTTC,CASRRVGPEGEQYF
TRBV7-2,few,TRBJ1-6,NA,TGTGCCAGCAGCTTAGGTATTAGTTCACCCCTCCACTTT,CASSLGISSPLHF
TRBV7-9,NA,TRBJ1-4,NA,TGTGCCAGCAGCTTTAACGAACAGGGTGAAAAACTGTTTTTT,CASSFNEQGEKLFF
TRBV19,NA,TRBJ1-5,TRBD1,TGTGCCAGTATCATACCCCGGGACAGGGGGTTGCAGCCCCAGCATTTT,CASIIPRDRGLQPQHF
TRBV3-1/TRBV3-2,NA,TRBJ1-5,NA,TGTGCCAGCAGCCAGGACAGCGTTAGTCAGCCCCAGCATTTT,CASSQDSVSQPQHF
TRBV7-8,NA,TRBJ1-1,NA,TGTGCCAGCAGCAACGCAGGGAACACTGAAGCTTTCTTT,CASSNAGNTEAFF
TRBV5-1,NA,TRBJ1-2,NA,TGCGCCAGCAGCTTGGCCAGGGAAGACTATGGCTACACCTTC,CASSLAREDYGYTF